The T cell receptor beta chain described here comes from a study of T cell repertoires in cytomegalovirus infection. For the study at large: As its CMV epitopes, the study selected recently identified HLA-C-restricted and well-studied HLA-B-restricted targets.

Study-wide results and limits: In two of eight donors, the top clonotype was HLA-C-restricted CMV-specific.

With 7 bases removed from V and 4 bases from J, the gap between germline ends came to 13 bases. The CDR3 has 13 amino acids. Germline lookup yields CDR1 MNHEY and CDR2 SMNVEV (reference sequence). As regards this clonotype: The target antigen is unknown.

TCRdb reanalysed the reads using MiXCR and keeps one entry per CDR3 protein. In the table there are 830,000 or so distinct CDR3 sequences, approximately 29% of which are singletons. V usage is TRBV27 and J usage is TRBJ1-2, with TRBD1 as a possible D gene (5 bases). The sequenced sample was cultured CD8+ T cells from PBMCs, obtained from culture after CMV antigen stimulation. This clonotype was obtained from a human donor in good health (CMV status not recorded). Some clones in this sample may be carry-over from other donors' samples. CDR3 in DNA: TGTGCCAGCATGGGGGGGAGGGGCTATGGCTACACCTTC. Translated, it gives CASMGGRGYGYTF.